This paragraph reports one T cell receptor (beta chain). Methods used by the authors: Amplifying reference gene primers gave estimates of nucleated cell counts. Sequencing used immunoSEQ multiplex PCR; TCRdb keeps in-frame clones, though not all of them. V, J and clone size are taken as reported in that table, and D and trimming were inferred from the DNA itself. The table shows 65,000 to 95,000 clones, with roughly 80% occurring only once. The CDR3 is 14 amino acids. V shed 8 bases and J shed 5 bases, with 18 bases lying between them. Germline V lookup: CDR1 MNHEY, CDR2 SMNVEV (reference sequence). This record belongs to a study of blood T cell repertoires in COVID-19.

The chain combines TRBV27 with TRBJ1-2; D not certain. Input material: peripheral blood. This TCR was recovered from a woman in her thirties or forties with active or convalescent COVID-19. CDR3 nucleotide sequence: TGTGCCAGCGCGGAAGGAGGGATTAGGTATGGCTACACCTTC. Amino acids: CASAEGGIRYGYTF.